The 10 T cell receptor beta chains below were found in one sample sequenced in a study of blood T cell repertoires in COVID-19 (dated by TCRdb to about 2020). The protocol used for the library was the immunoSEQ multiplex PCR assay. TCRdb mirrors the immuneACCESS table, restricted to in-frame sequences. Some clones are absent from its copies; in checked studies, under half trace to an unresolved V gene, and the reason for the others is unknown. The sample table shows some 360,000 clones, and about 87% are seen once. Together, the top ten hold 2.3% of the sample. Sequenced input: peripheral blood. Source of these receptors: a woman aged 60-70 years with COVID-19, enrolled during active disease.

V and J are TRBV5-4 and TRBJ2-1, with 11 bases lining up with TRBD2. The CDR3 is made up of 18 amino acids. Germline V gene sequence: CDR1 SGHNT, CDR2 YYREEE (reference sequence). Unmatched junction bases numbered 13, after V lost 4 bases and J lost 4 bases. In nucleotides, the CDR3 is TGTGCCAGCAGCCCCTCCACCCCCTTAGCGGGGGGGTACAATGAGCAGTTCTTC. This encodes CASSPSTPLAGGYNEQFF. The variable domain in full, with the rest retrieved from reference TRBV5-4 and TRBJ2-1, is ETGVTQSPTHLIKTRGQQVTLRCSSQSGHNTVSWYQQALGQGPQFIFQYYREEENGRGNFPPRFSGLQFPNYSSELNVNALELDDSALYLCASSPSTPLAGGYNEQFFGPGTRLTVL.

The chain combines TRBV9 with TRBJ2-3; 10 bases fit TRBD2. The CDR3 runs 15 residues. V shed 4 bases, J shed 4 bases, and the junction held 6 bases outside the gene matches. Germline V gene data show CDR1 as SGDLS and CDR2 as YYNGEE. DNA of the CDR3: TGTGCCAGCAGCCGTAGGACTAGCGGCGCAGATACGCAGTATTTT. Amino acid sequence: CASSRRTSGADTQYF.

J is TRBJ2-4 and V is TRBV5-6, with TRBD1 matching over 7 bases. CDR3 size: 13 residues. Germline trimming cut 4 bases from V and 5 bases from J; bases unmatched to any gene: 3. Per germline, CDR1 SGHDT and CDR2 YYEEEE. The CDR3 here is CASSGQVQNIQYF. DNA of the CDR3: TGTGCCAGCAGCGGACAGGTCCAAAACATTCAGTACTTC.

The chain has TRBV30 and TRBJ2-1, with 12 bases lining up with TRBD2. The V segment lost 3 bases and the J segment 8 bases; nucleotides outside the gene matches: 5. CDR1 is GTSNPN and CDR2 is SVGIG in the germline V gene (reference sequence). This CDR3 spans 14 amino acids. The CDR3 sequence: CAWSEGLAGDEQFF. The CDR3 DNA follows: TGTGCCTGGAGCGAGGGACTAGCGGGCGATGAGCAGTTCTTC.

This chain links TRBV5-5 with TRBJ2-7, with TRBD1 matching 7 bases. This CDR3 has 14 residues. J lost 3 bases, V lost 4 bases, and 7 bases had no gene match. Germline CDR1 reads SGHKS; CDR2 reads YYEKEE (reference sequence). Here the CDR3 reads CASSIRQGIYEQYF. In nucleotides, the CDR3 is TGTGCCAGCAGCATCCGACAGGGAATCTACGAGCAGTACTTC.

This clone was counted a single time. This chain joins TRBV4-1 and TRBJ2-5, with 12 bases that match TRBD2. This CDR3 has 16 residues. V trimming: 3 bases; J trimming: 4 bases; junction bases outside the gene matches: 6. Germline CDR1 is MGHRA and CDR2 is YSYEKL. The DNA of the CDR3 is TGCGCCAGCAGCCAGACGGCTAGCGGGGGGGTAGAGACCCAGTACTTC. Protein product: CASSQTASGGVETQYF.

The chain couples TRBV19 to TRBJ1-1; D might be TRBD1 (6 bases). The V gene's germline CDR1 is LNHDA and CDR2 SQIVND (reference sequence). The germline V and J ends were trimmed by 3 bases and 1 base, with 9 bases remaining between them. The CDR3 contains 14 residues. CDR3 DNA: TGTGCCAGTAGTATCGGGACACCGAACACTGAAGCTTTCTTT. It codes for CASSIGTPNTEAFF.

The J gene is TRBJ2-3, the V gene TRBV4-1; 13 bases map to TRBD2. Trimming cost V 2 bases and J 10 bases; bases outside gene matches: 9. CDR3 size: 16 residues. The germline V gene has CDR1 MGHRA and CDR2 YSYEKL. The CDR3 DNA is TGCGCCAGCAGCCAACAGACTAGCGGGGGGCTATCCCCGCAGTATTTT. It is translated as CASSQQTSGGLSPQYF.

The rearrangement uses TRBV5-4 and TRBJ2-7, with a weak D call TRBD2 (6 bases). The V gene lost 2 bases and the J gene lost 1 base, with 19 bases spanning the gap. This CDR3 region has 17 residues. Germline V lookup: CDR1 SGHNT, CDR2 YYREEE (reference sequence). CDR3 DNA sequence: TGTGCCAGCAGCTTAGCGGGTTCGGGGTACGTATCCTACGAGCAGTACTTC. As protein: CASSLAGSGYVSYEQYF.

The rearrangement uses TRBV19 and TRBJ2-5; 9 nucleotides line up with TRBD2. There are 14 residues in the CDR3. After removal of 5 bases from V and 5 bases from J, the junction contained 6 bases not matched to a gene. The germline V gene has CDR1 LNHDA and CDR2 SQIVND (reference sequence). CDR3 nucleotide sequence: TGTGCCAGTAGTGTTAGCGGGGGTCGGGAGACCCAGTACTTC. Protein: CASSVSGGRETQYF.